These 27 T cell receptor beta chains originate from one sample sequenced in a study of memory CD4+ T cells and cytomegalovirus serostatus. Single viable CD3+CD4+CD8-CD45RO+ cells were sorted as the memory CD4+ T cells. Repertoires were generated with immunoSEQ multiplex PCR, while TCRdb's copy carries only in-frame clones and drops some. The top ten clones hold about 0.79% of a sample with some 41,000 clones, 70% to 80% of them seen once. Input material: memory CD4+ T cells from blood. These receptors were taken from an adult in good health and CMV-seronegative.

The chain carries TRBV9 and TRBJ1-3; a weak D match, TRBD1 (5 bases). Looked up from germline, CDR1 is SGDLS and CDR2 is YYNGEE. V was cut by 5 bases and J by 4 bases, with 16 bases left in between. CDR3 length: 15 residues. The CDR3 loop reads CASSHPRGSGNTIYF. The CDR3 DNA reads TGTGCCAGCAGTCACCCTAGGGGTTCAGGAAACACCATATATTTT.

This sequence joins TRBV6-1 and TRBJ1-1; 7 bases agree with TRBD1. V trimming: 6 bases; J trimming: 11 bases; junction bases outside the gene matches: 6. CDR3 length: 11 amino acids. Germline-derived CDR1 and CDR2 are MNHNS and SASEGT. CDR3 amino acids: CASSLDRVAFF. The CDR3 region has the DNA TGTGCCAGCAGCCTCGACAGGGTGGCTTTCTTT.

This chain joins TRBV6-1 and TRBJ1-1; weak D call: TRBD1 (5 bases). CDR1 is MNHNS and CDR2 is SASEGT in the germline V gene. The CDR3 sequence is 13 residues long. V was trimmed by 7 bases and J by 9 bases, leaving 18 bases between them. CDR3 DNA: TGTGCCAGCAATTCATCCGGGACCATAAAAGCTTTCTTT. It translates to CASNSSGTIKAFF.

This chain connects TRBV2 to TRBJ2-2; 9 nucleotides agree with TRBD1. Per germline, CDR1 SNHLY and CDR2 FYNNEI. CDR3 length: 16 amino acids. The V and J ends lost 6 bases and 6 bases, in that order; junction bases with no gene match: 11. The CDR3 is CASRGQGIIGSGELFF. CDR3 in DNA: TGTGCCAGCAGGGGACAGGGAATTATAGGGTCCGGGGAGCTGTTTTTT.

The V call is TRBV19, the J call TRBJ1-6; D is unclear. Germline CDR1 reads LNHDA; CDR2 reads SQIVND (reference sequence). Trimming left V 6 bases short and J 3 bases short, with 12 bases between. This CDR3 region has 15 residues. The DNA of the CDR3 is TGTGCCAGTAGCCTGAACAGCCTCTATAATTCACCCCTCCACTTT. Protein product: CASSLNSLYNSPLHF.

This clone appeared once. The gene calls are TRBV11-2 and TRBJ2-2; 9 bases agree with TRBD2. CDR1 is SGHAT and CDR2 is FQNNGV in the germline V gene. J gave up 6 bases and V 2 bases, and 4 bases lay outside the gene matches. CDR3 size: 15 residues. The CDR3 sequence is CASSLRRGGPGELFF. The CDR3 region has the DNA TGTGCCAGCAGCTTAAGGCGGGGGGGCCCCGGGGAGCTGTTTTTT. The variable domain in full, with the rest retrieved from reference TRBV11-2 and TRBJ2-2, is EAGVAQSPRYKIIEKRQSVAFWCNPISGHATLYWYQQILGQGPKLLIQFQNNGVVDDSQLPKDRFSAERLKGVDSTLKIQPAKLEDSAVYLCASSLRRGGPGELFFGEGSRLTVL.

The rearrangement uses TRBV4-3 and TRBJ1-1; unclear D gene. CDR1 LGHNA and CDR2 YSLEER come from the germline V gene. V lost 4 bases and J 5 bases, leaving 11 bases between the germline ends. This CDR3 is 13 amino acids long. The CDR3 DNA sequence: TGCGCCAGCAGCCCTACGACGAAGACTGAAGCTTTCTTT. Translating it yields CASSPTTKTEAFF.

On this clone itself: A read error may account for a junction end that differs from germline. The chain couples TRBV9 to TRBJ2-1; TRBD2 matches 8 bases. Germline lookup yields CDR1 SGDLS and CDR2 YYNGEE. The CDR3 contains 17 residues. The chain's CDR3 is CASSVREGSGGYDEQFF. The CDR3 bases are TGTGCCAGCAGCGTAAGAGAGGGCAGCGGGGGCTACGATGAGCAGTTCTTC.

The genes are TRBV12-5 and TRBJ2-2; maybe TRBD1 (9 bases). This CDR3 contains 23 residues. Trimming left V 5 bases short and J 6 bases short, with 40 bases between. CDR1 LGHNT and CDR2 FRNRAP come from the germline V gene. The CDR3 here is CASGPGGGTGKIYPIVLAGELFF. The CDR3 DNA sequence: TGTGCTAGTGGTCCCGGGGGGGGGACAGGGAAGATCTACCCTATAGTTCTTGCCGGGGAGCTGTTTTTT.

This rearrangement joins TRBV9 to TRBJ2-5, with D perhaps assigned TRBD1 or TRBD2 (5 bases each). The CDR3 totals 14 residues. V was shortened by 2 bases and J by 1 base, with 9 bases between the two germline ends. The germline gives CDR1 SGDLS, CDR2 YYNGEE. The CDR3 sequence is CASSVGTSQETQYF. As DNA, the CDR3 is TGTGCCAGCAGCGTCGGGACCTCCCAAGAGACCCAGTACTTC.

This rearrangement joins TRBV6-1 to TRBJ2-7; the match to TRBD1 covers 11 bases. The CDR3 is made up of 15 amino acids. Trimming at V came to 5 bases and at J to 4 bases, leaving 7 bases not matched to a gene. CDR1 MNHNS and CDR2 SASEGT come from the germline V gene. CDR3 loop: CASSRDRGSRYEQYF. The CDR3 nucleotides are TGTGCCAGCAGTCGGGACAGGGGGTCTCGTTACGAGCAGTACTTC.

The chain is built from TRBV5-4 and TRBJ1-1; 9 bases agree with TRBD1. The CDR3 is 16 amino acids. The germline V gene encodes CDR1 SGHNT and CDR2 YYREEE (reference sequence). The ends lost 0 bases at V and 4 bases at J; junction bases unmatched: 7. For the CDR3, the DNA is TGTGCCAGCAGCTTGGTCGGACAGGGGATCGGCACTGAAGCTTTCTTT. Translating gives CASSLVGQGIGTEAFF.

J is TRBJ1-3 and V is TRBV18, with D unresolved. CDR1 is KGHSH and CDR2 is LQKENI in the germline V gene. Trimming left V 2 bases short and J 4 bases short, with 6 bases between. The CDR3 runs 13 residues. The CDR3 loop is CASSPGPGNTIYF. DNA for the CDR3: TGTGCCAGCTCACCAGGGCCCGGAAACACCATATATTTT.

About this clone itself: The junction shows a germline mismatch at one end, possibly a read error. The CDR3 region is CASSQQDRSTGTQYF. CDR3 coding DNA: TGCGCCAGCAGCCAGCAGGACAGAAGCACAGGTACGCAGTATTTT. V gene TRBV4-1 combines with J gene TRBJ2-3; TRBD1 is a possible D gene (6 bases). This CDR3 region has 15 residues. Germline CDR1 reads MGHRA; CDR2 reads YSYEKL.

V and J are TRBV6-4 and TRBJ2-1, with TRBD2 matching 14 bases. After removal of 6 bases from V and 9 bases from J, the junction contained 7 bases not matched to a gene. This CDR3 is 15 amino acids long. The germline CDR1 and CDR2 sequences are MRHNA and SNTAGT. In nucleotides, the CDR3 is TGTGCCAGCAGCCCCGGACTAGCGGGGGGTAGTGAGCAGTTCTTC. Protein sequence: CASSPGLAGGSEQFF.

The chain uses TRBV7-3 and TRBJ2-1; weak D call: TRBD2 (7 bases). CDR1 and CDR2 (germline): SGHTA, FQGTGA. The CDR3 runs 15 residues. Trimming pared 5 bases from V and 2 bases from J, leaving 13 bases between. CDR3 in DNA: TGTGCCAGCAGCCGATTAGGGGGGGCCTACAATGAGCAGTTCTTC. Encoded protein: CASSRLGGAYNEQFF.

The genes are TRBV18 and TRBJ2-7; 7 bases agree with TRBD1. The length of the CDR3 is 13 residues. CDR1 is KGHSH and CDR2 is LQKENI in the germline V gene. Germline trimming cut 4 bases from V and 5 bases from J; bases unmatched to any gene: 5. CDR3 DNA sequence: TGTGCCAGCTCACAGTCGGGACAGAACGAGCAGTACTTC. It encodes CASSQSGQNEQYF.

J is TRBJ1-1 and V is TRBV7-2; D not resolved. This CDR3 has 13 amino acids. From germline, CDR1 is SGHTA and CDR2 FQGNSA. The V end was cut by 5 bases, the J end by 3 bases, with 10 bases between. The CDR3 coding sequence is TGTGCCAGCAGCACCCGAGGAGACACTGAAGCTTTCTTT. This encodes CASSTRGDTEAFF.

The V and J genes are TRBV2 and TRBJ1-1, with D hard to call. The germline V and J ends were trimmed by 3 bases and 6 bases, with 11 bases remaining between them. The germline V gene encodes CDR1 SNHLY and CDR2 FYNNEI. The CDR3 has 13 amino acids. The CDR3 nucleotides read TGTGCCAGCAGTGAGGTAGGGTATGCTGAAGCTTTCTTT. Translating gives CASSEVGYAEAFF.

This sequence joins TRBV30 and TRBJ1-2; perhaps TRBD1 as D (5 bases). The CDR3 runs 15 residues. V was cut by 5 bases and J by 1 base, with 17 bases left in between. Germline values: CDR1 GTSNPN, CDR2 SVGIG (reference sequence). In DNA form, the CDR3 reads TGTGCCTGGGGGAAGGGACTGCCCATTAACTATGGCTACACCTTC. As protein: CAWGKGLPINYGYTF.

The chain uses TRBV7-9 and TRBJ2-2; 9 positions match TRBD2. The CDR3 has 19 residues. Germline V gene data show CDR1 as SEHNR and CDR2 as FQNEAQ (reference sequence). The junction had 11 bases not matched to a gene; V was cut back by 3 bases and J by 0 bases. CDR3 bases: TGTGCCAGCAGCTTCAGAGCGGGGGGCGGTTCCGCGAACACCGGGGAGCTGTTTTTT. It yields the protein CASSFRAGGGSANTGELFF.

This clone occurred a few times. The rearrangement links TRBV5-1 to TRBJ1-4; D perhaps matches TRBD1 (5 bases). The length of the CDR3 is 16 residues. Per germline, CDR1 SGHRS and CDR2 YFSETQ. Trimming shortened V by 4 bases and J by 1 base, and 14 bases separated the two germline ends. The CDR3 is CASSPTAWVTNEKLFF. DNA of the CDR3: TGCGCCAGCAGCCCGACAGCCTGGGTAACTAATGAAAAACTGTTTTTT.

The CDR3 DNA follows: TGCAGTGCTAGAGATCACAAGACCCAGTACTTC. Protein sequence: CSARDHKTQYF. The chain uses TRBV20-1 and TRBJ2-5; D ambiguous. V gave up 0 bases and J gave up 6 bases, with 5 bases separating them. This CDR3 contains 11 residues. The V gene's germline CDR1 is DFQATT and CDR2 SNEGSKA (reference sequence).

The V and J genes are TRBV2 and TRBJ1-2, with 8 bases lining up with TRBD1. CDR3 length: 15 residues. The germline V gene has CDR1 SNHLY and CDR2 FYNNEI. With 8 bases clipped from V and 4 bases from J, the junction kept 12 bases outside the gene matches. The DNA of the CDR3 is TGTGCCAGCGGGCGTGACAGGGGAAGCGGCTATGGCTACACCTTC. It translates to CASGRDRGSGYGYTF.

This clone has just one count. This chain uses TRBV7-9 with TRBJ1-1, with D possibly TRBD1 on 6 matching bases. The length of the CDR3 is 15 residues. Germline assignment: CDR1 SEHNR and CDR2 FQNEAQ (reference sequence). Trimming cost V 1 base and J 1 base, with 10 bases left between them. CDR3 sequence: CASSLEGRGNTEAFF. The DNA for the CDR3 is TGTGCCAGCAGCTTAGAAGGCAGGGGGAACACTGAAGCTTTCTTT.

About this clone: The junction and the germline gene differ at one end; a read error may be behind it. The chain employs TRBV10-1 and TRBJ1-1, with 7 bases lining up with TRBD1. The length of the CDR3 is 15 residues. CDR1 is WNHNN, CDR2 SYGVQD, per germline (reference sequence). The CDR3 loop reads CANSAIGGWGTEAFF. The CDR3 DNA reads TGCGCCAACAGTGCCATAGGGGGCTGGGGGACTGAAGCTTTCTTT.

V gene TRBV7-8 combines with J gene TRBJ2-2; possibly TRBD1 or TRBD2 for D (5 bases each). Trimming pared 5 bases from V and 7 bases from J, leaving 17 bases between. The CDR3 runs to 15 residues. Germline lookup yields CDR1 SGHVS and CDR2 FQNEAQ. The CDR3 bases are TGTGCCAGCAGCCCCGGTGGGGGAGTCGTCGGGGAGCTGTTTTTT. This encodes CASSPGGGVVGELFF.